The entry that follows covers one TCR beta chain sequence. Its antigen is unknown. With a much larger clone just one base away, this may be a read error. The sample originates from a study of breast tumors, draining lymph nodes, adjacent tissues. Study results and limitations: Luminal-like breast cancer showed significantly greater tumor-nontumor repertoire similarity than basal-like breast cancer did. That most tumor T cells come from lymph nodes remained unproven.

One entry per CDR3 protein, called by TCRdb with MiXCR from the multiplex PCR reads. The sample has about 100,000 distinct CDR3 sequences, around 20% seen once. Samples came from axillary lymph nodes draining the breast cancer. This TCR derives from a female donor with breast cancer. Some clones in this sample may be carry-over from other donors' samples. Sequenced sample: axillary lymph node tissue.

DNA of the CDR3: TGTGCCAGCAGTGATAGGGAGGTAAGCAATCAGCCCCAGCATTTT. Its protein is CASSDREVSNQPQHF. The J gene is TRBJ1-5, the V gene TRBV6-1; no clear D gene. V dropped 3 bases and J dropped 1 base, with 10 bases sitting between them. Germline CDR1 is MNHNS and CDR2 is SASEGT. The CDR3 sequence is 15 residues long.